This T cell receptor beta chain came from a study of OX40 agonist ivuxolimab in advanced cancers. The CDR3 has 14 residues. The germline V gene has CDR1 SGHNT and CDR2 YENEEA. Trimming cost V 2 bases and J 2 bases, with 6 bases left between them. Libraries were prepared by immunoSEQ multiplex PCR; TCRdb keeps only in-frame clonotypes and omits some of them. The sample lists tens of thousands of clones; about 90% were seen once. The sequenced sample was CD4+ or CD8+ T cells sorted from blood, obtained in a trial of the OX40 agonist ivuxolimab. The clonotype comes from an adult with an advanced solid tumor such as melanoma, head and neck, liver or kidney cancer. The chain is built from TRBV11-3 and TRBJ2-2; D is uncertain. Here the CDR3 reads CASSLWTNTGELFF. CDR3 DNA: TGTGCCAGCAGCTTATGGACCAACACCGGGGAGCTGTTTTTT.